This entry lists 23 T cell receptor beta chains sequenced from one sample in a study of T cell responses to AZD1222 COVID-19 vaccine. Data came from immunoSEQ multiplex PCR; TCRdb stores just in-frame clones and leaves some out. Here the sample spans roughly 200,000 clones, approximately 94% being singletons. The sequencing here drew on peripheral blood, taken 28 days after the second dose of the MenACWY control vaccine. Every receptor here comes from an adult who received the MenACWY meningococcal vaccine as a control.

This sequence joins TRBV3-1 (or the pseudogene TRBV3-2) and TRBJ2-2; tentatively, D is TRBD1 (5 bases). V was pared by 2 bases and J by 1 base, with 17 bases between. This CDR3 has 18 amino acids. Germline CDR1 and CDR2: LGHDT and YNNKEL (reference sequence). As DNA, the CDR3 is TGTGCCAGCAGCCAATTAGGGGTTTGGCACGAGAACACCGGGGAGCTGTTTTTT. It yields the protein CASSQLGVWHENTGELFF.

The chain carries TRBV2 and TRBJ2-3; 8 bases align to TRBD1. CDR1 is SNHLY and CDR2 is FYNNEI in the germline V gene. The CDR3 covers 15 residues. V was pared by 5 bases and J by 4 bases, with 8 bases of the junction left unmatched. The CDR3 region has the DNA TGTGCCAGCAGTTCCGACAGGGGCGTCCCAGATACGCAGTATTTT. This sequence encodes CASSSDRGVPDTQYF.

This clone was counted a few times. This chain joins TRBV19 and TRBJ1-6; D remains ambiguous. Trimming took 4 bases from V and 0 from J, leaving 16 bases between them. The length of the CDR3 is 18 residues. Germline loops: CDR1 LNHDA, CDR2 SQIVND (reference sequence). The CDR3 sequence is CASSTALRASSYNSPLHF. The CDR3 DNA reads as TGTGCCAGTAGTACGGCTTTAAGGGCGAGCTCCTATAATTCACCCCTCCACTTT.

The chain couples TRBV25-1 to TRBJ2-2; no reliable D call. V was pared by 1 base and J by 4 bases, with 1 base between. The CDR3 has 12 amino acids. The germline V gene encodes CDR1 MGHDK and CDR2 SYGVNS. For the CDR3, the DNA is TGTGCCAGCAGTGAATCCACCGGGGAGCTGTTTTTT. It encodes CASSESTGELFF. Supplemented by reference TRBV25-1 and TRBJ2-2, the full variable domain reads EADIYQTPRYLVIGTGKKITLECSQTMGHDKMYWYQQDPGMELHLIHYSYGVNSTEKGDLSSESTVSRIRTEHFPLTLESARPSHTSQYLCASSESTGELFFGEGSRLTVL.

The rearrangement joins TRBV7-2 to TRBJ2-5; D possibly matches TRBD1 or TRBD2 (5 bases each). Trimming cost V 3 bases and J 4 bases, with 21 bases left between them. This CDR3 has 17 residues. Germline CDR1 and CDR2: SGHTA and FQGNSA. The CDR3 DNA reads TGTGCCAGCAGCTTGGGACCCCCCAGGGTATCGGGAGAGACCCAGTACTTC. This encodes CASSLGPPRVSGETQYF.

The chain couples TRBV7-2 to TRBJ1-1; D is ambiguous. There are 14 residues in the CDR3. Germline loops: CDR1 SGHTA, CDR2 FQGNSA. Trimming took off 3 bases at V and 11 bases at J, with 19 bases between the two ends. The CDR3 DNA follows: TGTGCCAGCAGCTTCGATTTGGAGTCCAAGATTGCTTTCTTT. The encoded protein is CASSFDLESKIAFF.

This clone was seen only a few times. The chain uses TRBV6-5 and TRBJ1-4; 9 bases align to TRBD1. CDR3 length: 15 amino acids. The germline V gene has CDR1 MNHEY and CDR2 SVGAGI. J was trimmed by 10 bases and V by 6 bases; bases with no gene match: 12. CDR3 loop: CASRPPGQGRGKLFF. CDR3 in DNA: TGTGCCAGCAGACCCCCGGGACAGGGACGTGGAAAACTGTTTTTT.

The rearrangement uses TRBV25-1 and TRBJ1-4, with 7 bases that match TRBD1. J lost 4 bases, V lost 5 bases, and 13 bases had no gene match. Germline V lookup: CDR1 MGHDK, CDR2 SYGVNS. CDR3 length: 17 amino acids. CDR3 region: CASSKRGLVGINEKLFF. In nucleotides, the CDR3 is TGTGCCAGCAGTAAGAGGGGGCTCGTGGGGATTAATGAAAAACTGTTTTTT.

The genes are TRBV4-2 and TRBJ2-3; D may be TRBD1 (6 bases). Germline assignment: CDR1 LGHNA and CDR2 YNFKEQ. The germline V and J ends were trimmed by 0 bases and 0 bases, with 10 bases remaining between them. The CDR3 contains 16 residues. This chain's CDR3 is CASSQEHRASTDTQYF. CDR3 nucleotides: TGTGCCAGCAGCCAAGAACACAGGGCTAGCACAGATACGCAGTATTTT.

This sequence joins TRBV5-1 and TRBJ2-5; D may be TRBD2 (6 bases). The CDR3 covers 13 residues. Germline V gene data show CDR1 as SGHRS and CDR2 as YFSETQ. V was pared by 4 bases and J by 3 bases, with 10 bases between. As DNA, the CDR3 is TGCGCCAGCAGCGTGGGCGGGGAAGAGACCCAGTACTTC. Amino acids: CASSVGGEETQYF.

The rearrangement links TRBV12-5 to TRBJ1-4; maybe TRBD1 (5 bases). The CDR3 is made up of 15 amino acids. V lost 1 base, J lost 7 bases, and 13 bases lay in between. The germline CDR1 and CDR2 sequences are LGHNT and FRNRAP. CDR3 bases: TGTGCTAGTGGTTTGGGGACGGAGGGGAGTGAAAAACTGTTTTTT. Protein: CASGLGTEGSEKLFF.

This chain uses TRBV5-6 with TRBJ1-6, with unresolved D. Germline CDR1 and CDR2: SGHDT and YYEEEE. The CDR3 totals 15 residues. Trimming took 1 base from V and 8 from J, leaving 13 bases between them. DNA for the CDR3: TGTGCCAGCAGCTTGAATAGGCTGAGGCATTCACCCCTCCACTTT. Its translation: CASSLNRLRHSPLHF.

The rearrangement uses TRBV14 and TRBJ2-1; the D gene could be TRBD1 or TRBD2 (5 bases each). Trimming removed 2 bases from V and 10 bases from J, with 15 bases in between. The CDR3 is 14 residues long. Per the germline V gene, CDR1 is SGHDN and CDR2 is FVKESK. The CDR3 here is CASSQPGGLGEQFF. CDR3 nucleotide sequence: TGTGCCAGCAGCCAACCTGGGGGTTTGGGGGAGCAGTTCTTC.

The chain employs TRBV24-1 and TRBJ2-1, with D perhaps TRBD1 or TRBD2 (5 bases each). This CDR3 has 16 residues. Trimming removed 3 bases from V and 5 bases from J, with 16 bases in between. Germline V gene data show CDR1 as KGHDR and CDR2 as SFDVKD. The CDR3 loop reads CATSDPGPLSHNEQFF. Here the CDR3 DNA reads TGTGCCACCAGTGATCCGGGACCCTTAAGCCACAATGAGCAGTTCTTC.

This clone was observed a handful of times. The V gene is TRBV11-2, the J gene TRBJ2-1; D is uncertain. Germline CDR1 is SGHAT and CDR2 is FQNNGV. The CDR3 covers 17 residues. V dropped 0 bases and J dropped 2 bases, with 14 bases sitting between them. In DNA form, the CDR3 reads TGTGCCAGCAGCTTAGATCCAGGCTCCCGGGCCTACAATGAGCAGTTCTTC. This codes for CASSLDPGSRAYNEQFF.

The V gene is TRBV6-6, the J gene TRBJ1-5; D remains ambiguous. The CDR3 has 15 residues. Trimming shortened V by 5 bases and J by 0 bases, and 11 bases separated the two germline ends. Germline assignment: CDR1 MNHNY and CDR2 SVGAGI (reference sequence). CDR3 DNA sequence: TGTGCCAGCAGTCTCGGGGAGGATAGCAATCAGCCCCAGCATTTT. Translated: CASSLGEDSNQPQHF.

DNA of the CDR3: TGTGCCAGCAGTTTAAGGCCAGGGCCCACAGATACGCAGTATTTT. It yields the protein CASSLRPGPTDTQYF. The genes are TRBV28 and TRBJ2-3, with D possibly being TRBD1 (5 bases). V was shortened by 2 bases and J by 2 bases, with 11 bases between the two germline ends. Germline CDR1 MDHEN, CDR2 SYDVKM. This CDR3 is 15 amino acids long.

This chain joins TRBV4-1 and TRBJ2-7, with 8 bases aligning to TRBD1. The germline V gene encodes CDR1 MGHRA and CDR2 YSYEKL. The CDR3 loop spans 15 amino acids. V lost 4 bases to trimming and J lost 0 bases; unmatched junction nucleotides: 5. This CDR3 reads CASSPGQGNSYEQYF. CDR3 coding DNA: TGCGCCAGCAGCCCAGGACAGGGAAACTCCTACGAGCAGTACTTC.

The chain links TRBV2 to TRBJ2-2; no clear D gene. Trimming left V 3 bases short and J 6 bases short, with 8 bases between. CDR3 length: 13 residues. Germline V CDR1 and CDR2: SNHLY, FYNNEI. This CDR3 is CASSETAPGELFF. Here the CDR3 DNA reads TGTGCCAGCAGTGAGACGGCTCCCGGGGAGCTGTTTTTT.

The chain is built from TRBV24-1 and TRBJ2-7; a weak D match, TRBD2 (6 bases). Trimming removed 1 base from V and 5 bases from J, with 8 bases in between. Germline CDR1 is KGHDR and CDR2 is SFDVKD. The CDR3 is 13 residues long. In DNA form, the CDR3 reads TGTGCCACCAGTGATTTCGGGGGTGACGAGCAGTACTTC. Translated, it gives CATSDFGGDEQYF.

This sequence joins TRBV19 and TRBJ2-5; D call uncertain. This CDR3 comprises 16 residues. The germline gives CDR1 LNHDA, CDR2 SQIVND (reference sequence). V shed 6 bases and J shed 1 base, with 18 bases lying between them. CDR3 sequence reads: CASRSHDTAPQETQYF. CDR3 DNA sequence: TGTGCCAGTAGGAGCCACGATACAGCTCCCCAAGAGACCCAGTACTTC.

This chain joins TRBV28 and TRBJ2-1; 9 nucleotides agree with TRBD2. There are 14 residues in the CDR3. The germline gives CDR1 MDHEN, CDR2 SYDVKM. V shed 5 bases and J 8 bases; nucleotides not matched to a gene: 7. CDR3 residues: CASSPLAGWDEQFF. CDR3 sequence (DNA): TGTGCCAGCAGTCCTCTAGCGGGATGGGATGAGCAGTTCTTC.

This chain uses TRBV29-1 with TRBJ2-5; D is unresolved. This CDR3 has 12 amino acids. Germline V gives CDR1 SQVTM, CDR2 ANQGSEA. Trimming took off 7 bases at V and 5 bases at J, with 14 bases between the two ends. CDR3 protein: CSGLTGSETQYF. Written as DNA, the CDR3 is TGCAGCGGCCTGACTGGGTCGGAGACCCAGTACTTC.